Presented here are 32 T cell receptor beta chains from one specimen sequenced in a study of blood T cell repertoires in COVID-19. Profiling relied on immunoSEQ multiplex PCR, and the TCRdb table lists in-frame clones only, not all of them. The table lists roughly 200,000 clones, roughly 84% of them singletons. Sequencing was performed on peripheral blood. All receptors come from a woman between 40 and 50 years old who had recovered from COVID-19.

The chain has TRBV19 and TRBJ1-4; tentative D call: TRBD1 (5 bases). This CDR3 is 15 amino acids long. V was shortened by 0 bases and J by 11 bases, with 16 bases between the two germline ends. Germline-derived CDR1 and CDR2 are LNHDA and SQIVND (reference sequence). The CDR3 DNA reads TGTGCCAGTAGTATAGATCTATGGGACTGGAGGAAACTGTTTTTT. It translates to CASSIDLWDWRKLFF.

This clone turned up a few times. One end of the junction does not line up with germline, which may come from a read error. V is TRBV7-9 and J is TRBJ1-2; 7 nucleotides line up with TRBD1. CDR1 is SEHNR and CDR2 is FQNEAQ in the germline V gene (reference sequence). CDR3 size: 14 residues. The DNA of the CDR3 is TGTGCCAGCAACTTACAGGGGCCTCTGGGTGGCTACACCTTC. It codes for CASNLQGPLGGYTF.

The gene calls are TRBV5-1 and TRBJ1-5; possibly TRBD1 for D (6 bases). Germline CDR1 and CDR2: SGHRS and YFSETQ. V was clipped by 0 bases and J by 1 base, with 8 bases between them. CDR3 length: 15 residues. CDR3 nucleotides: TGCGCCAGCAGCTTGGGACAGGAAAGCAATCAGCCCCAGCATTTT. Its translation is CASSLGQESNQPQHF.

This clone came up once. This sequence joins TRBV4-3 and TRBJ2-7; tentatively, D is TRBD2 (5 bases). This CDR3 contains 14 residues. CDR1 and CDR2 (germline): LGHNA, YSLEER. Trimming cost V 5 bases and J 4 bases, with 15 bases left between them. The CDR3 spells CASSGVSGAYEQYF. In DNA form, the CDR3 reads TGCGCCAGCAGCGGTGTGAGCGGAGCTTACGAGCAGTACTTC.

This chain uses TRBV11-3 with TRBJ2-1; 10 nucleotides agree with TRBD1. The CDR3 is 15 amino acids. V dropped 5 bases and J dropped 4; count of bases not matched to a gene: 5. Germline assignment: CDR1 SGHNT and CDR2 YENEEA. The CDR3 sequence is CASSPTGGEYNEQFF. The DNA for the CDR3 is TGTGCCAGCAGCCCGACAGGGGGCGAGTACAATGAGCAGTTCTTC.

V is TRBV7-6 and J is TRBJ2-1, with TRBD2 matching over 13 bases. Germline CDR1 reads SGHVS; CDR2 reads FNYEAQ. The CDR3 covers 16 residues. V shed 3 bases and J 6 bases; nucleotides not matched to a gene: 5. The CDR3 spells CASSFLLAGGPNEQFF. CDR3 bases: TGTGCCAGCAGCTTCCTACTAGCGGGAGGGCCCAATGAGCAGTTCTTC.

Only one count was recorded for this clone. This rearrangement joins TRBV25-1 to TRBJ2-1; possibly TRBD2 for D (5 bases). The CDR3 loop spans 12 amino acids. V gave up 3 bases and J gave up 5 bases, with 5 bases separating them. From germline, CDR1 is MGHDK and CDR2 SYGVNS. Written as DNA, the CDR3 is TGTGCCAGCAGTGAGCGGGACAATGAGCAGTTCTTC. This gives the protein CASSERDNEQFF.

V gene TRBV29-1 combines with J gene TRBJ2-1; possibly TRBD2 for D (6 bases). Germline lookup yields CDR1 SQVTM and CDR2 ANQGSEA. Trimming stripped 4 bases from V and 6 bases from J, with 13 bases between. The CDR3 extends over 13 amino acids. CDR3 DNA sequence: TGCAGCGTTGGCCCGGGAGCGGGCAATGAGCAGTTCTTC. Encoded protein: CSVGPGAGNEQFF.

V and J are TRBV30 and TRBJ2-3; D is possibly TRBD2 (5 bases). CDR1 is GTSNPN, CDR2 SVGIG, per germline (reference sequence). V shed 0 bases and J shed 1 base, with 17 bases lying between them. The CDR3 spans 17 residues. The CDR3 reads CAWSVRILSAGTDTQYF. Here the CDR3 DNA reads TGTGCCTGGAGTGTAAGAATCCTTTCAGCGGGCACAGATACGCAGTATTTT.

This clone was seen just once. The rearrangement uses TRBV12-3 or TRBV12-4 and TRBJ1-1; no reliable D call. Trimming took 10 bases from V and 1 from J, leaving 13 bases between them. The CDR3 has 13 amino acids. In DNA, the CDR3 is TGTGCCACGCGACTTGACCAGAACACTGAAGCTTTCTTT. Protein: CATRLDQNTEAFF.

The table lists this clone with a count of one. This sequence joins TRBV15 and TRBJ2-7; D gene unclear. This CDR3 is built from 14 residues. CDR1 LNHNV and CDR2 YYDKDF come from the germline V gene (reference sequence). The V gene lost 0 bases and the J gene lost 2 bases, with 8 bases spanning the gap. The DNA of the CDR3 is TGTGCCACCAGCAGAGATCGCGAGACCTACGAGCAGTACTTC. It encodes CATSRDRETYEQYF.

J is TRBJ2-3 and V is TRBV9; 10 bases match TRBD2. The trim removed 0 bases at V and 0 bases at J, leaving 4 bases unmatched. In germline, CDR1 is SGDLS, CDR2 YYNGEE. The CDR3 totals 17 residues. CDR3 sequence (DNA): TGTGCCAGCAGCGTAGAGGGACTAGCGCGTAGCACAGATACGCAGTATTTT. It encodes CASSVEGLARSTDTQYF.

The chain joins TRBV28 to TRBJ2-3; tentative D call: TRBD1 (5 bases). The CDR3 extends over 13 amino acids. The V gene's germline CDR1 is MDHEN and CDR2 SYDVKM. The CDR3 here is CATTPPGFDTQYF. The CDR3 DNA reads TGTGCTACCACCCCACCAGGGTTTGATACGCAGTATTTT.

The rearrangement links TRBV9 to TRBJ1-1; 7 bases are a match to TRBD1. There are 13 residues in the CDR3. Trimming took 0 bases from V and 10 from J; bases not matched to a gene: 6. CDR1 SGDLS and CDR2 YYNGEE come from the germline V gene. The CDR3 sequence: CASSVEQGRTAFF. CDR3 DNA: TGTGCCAGCAGCGTAGAACAGGGGAGAACAGCTTTCTTT.

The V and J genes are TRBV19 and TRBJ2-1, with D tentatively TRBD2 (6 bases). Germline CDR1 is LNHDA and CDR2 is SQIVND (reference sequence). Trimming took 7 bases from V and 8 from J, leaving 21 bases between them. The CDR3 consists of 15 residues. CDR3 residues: CASTPLLGGGDEQFF. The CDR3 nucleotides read TGTGCCAGTACTCCTTTGTTGGGGGGAGGCGATGAGCAGTTCTTC.

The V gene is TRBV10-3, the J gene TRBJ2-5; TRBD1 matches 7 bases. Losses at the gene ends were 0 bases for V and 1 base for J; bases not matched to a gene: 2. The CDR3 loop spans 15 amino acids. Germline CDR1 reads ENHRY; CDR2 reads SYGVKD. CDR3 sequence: CAISESGTAQETQYF. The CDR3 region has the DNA TGTGCCATCAGTGAGTCCGGGACAGCCCAAGAGACCCAGTACTTC.

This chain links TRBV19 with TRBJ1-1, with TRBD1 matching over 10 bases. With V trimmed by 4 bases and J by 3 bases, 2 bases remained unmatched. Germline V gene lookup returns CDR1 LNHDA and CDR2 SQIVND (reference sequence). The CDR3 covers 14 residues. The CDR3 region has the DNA TGTGCCAGTAGTACGACAGGGGGCTACACTGAAGCTTTCTTT. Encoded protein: CASSTTGGYTEAFF.

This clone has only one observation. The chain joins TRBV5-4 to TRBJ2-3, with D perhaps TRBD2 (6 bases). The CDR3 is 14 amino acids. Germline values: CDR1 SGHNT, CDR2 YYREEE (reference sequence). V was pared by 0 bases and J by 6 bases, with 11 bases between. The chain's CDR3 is CASSLAKAGDTQYF. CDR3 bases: TGTGCCAGCAGCTTGGCCAAAGCGGGCGATACGCAGTATTTT.

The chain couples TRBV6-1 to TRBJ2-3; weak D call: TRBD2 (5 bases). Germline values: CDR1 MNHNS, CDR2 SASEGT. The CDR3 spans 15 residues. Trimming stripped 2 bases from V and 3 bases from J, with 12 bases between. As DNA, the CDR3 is TGTGCCAGCAGTGAAAGAAGCGGTCGTACAGATACGCAGTATTTT. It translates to CASSERSGRTDTQYF.

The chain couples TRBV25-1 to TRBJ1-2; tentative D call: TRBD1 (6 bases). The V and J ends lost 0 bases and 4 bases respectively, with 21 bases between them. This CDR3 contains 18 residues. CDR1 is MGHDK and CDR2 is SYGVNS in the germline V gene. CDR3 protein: CASSEYNSIGGRLYGYTF. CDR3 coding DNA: TGTGCCAGCAGTGAATATAATTCCATCGGGGGGCGCCTCTATGGCTACACCTTC.

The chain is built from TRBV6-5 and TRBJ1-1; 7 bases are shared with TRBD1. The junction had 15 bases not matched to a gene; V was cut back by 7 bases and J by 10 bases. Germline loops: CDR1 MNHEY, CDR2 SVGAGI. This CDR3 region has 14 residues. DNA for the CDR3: TGTGCCAGCATTGGACCAACCGGGACAGAGAGAGCTTTCTTT. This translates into CASIGPTGTERAFF.

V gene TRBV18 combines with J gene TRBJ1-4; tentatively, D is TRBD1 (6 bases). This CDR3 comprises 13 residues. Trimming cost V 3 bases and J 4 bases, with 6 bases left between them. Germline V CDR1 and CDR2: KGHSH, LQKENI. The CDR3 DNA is TGTGCCAGCTCACCGGGACATAATGAAAAACTGTTTTTT. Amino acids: CASSPGHNEKLFF. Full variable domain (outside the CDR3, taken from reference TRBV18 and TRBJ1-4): NAGVMQNPRHLVRRRGQEARLRCSPMKGHSHVYWYRQLPEEGLKFMVYLQKENIIDESGMPKERFSAEFPKEGPSILRIQQVVRGDSAAYFCASSPGHNEKLFFGSGTQLSVL.

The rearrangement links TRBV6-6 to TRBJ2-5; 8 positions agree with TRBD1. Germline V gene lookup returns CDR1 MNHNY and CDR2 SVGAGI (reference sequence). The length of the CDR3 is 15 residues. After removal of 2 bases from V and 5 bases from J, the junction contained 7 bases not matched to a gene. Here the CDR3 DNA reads TGTGCCAGCAGTTACGGACAGGGTGAATGGGAGACCCAGTACTTC. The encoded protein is CASSYGQGEWETQYF.

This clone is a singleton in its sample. CDR3 in amino acids: CASSLVAGVGYTF. The CDR3 nucleotides read TGTGCCAGCAGCTTAGTTGCGGGGGTTGGCTACACCTTC. The gene calls are TRBV7-2 and TRBJ1-2; maybe TRBD1 (5 bases). Germline V gives CDR1 SGHTA, CDR2 FQGNSA. The CDR3 extends over 13 amino acids. V was pared by 1 base and J by 7 bases, with 10 bases between.

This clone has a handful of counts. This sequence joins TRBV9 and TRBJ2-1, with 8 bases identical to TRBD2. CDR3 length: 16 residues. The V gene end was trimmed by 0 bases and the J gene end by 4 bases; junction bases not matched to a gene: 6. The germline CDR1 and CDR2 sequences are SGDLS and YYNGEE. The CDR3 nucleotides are TGTGCCAGCAGCGTAGGAGTACTAGCGGTGTACAATGAGCAGTTCTTC. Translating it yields CASSVGVLAVYNEQFF.

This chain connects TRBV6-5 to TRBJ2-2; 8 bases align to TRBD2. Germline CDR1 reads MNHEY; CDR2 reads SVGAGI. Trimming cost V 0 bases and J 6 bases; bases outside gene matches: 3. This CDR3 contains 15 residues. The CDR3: CASSYSTGGAGELFF. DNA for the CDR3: TGTGCCAGCAGTTACTCAACGGGAGGGGCCGGGGAGCTGTTTTTT.

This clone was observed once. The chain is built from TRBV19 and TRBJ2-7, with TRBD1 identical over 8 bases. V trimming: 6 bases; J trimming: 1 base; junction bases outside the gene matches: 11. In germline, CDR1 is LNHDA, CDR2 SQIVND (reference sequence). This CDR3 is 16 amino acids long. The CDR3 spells CASSKDGQGLSYEQYF. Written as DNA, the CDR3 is TGTGCCAGTAGCAAGGACGGACAGGGTCTATCCTACGAGCAGTACTTC.

CDR3 sequence reads: CASSREGYGYTF. Here the CDR3 DNA reads TGTGCCAGCTCACGAGAGGGCTATGGCTACACCTTC. This rearrangement joins TRBV18 to TRBJ1-2; D gene unclear. CDR3 length: 12 amino acids. Germline-derived CDR1 and CDR2 are KGHSH and LQKENI. V lost 4 bases to trimming and J lost 4 bases, with 7 bases between them. Based on the CDR3 plus reference TRBV18 and TRBJ1-2, the full variable domain is NAGVMQNPRHLVRRRGQEARLRCSPMKGHSHVYWYRQLPEEGLKFMVYLQKENIIDESGMPKERFSAEFPKEGPSILRIQQVVRGDSAAYFCASSREGYGYTFGSGTRLTVV.

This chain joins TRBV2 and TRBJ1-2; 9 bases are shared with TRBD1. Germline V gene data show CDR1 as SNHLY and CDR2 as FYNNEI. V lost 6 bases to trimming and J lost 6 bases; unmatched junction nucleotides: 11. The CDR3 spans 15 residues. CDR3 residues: CASRLTGTGLNGYTF. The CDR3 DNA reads TGTGCCAGCAGGCTCACCGGGACAGGGTTGAATGGCTACACCTTC.

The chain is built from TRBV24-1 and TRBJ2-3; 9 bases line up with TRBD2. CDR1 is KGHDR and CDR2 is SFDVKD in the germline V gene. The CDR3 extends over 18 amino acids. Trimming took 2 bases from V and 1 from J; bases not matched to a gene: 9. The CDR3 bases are TGTGCCACCAGTGATTCGTTATTTAGCGGGAGTGGCACAGATACGCAGTATTTT. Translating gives CATSDSLFSGSGTDTQYF.

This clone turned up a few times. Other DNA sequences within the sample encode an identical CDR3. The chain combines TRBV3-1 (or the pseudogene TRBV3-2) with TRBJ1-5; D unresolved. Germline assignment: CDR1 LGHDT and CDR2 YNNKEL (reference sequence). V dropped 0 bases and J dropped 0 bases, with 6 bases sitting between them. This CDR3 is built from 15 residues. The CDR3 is CASSQDRGSNQPQHF. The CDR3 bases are TGTGCCAGCAGCCAAGATCGGGGTAGCAATCAGCCCCAGCATTTT.

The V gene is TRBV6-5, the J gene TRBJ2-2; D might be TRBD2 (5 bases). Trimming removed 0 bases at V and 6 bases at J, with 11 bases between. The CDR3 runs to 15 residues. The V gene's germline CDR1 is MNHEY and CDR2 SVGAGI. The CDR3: CASSYSVRGSGELFF. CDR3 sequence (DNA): TGTGCCAGCAGTTACTCGGTCCGGGGATCCGGGGAGCTGTTTTTT.